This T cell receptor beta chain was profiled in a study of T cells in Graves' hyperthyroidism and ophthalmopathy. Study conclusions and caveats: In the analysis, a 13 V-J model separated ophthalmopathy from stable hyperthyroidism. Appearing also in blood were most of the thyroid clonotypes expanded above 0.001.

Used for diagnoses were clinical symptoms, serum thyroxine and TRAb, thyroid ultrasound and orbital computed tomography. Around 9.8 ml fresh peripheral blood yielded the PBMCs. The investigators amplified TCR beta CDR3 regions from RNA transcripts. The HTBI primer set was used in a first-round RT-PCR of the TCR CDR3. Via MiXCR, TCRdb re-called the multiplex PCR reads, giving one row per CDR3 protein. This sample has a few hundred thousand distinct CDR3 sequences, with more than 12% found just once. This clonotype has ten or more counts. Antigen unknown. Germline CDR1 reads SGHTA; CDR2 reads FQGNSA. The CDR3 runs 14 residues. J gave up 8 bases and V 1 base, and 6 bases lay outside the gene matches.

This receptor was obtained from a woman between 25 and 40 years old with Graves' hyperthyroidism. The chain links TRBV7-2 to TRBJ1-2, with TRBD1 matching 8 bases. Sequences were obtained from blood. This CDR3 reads CASSLGGDRKGYTF. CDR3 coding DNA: TGTGCCAGCAGCTTAGGGGGGGACAGGAAAGGCTACACCTTC.